This TCR beta chain was captured in a study of blood T cell repertoires in COVID-19. For the study at large: COVID-19 samples from acute and convalescent phases originated in the United States, Italy and Spain. PBMCs, B-cell-depleted T cells, or T cells provided the cDNA or gDNA that made up the material.

Authors' methods: Estimation of nucleated cell counts was performed using reference gene primer amplification. Libraries were prepared by immunoSEQ multiplex PCR; TCRdb keeps only in-frame clonotypes and omits some of them. That table supplies the V and J calls and clone size; D and trimming were determined from the DNA. The sample lists roughly 410,000 clones; about 88% were seen once. Seattle patients were enrolled while actively infected and followed longitudinally. In this sample, this clone turned up once. Specimen: peripheral blood. The receptor's source is a woman aged 40 to 49 with COVID-19, enrolled during active disease.

CDR3 loop: CASSLTPGSNSPLHF. CDR3 coding DNA: TGTGCCAGCAGTTTAACGCCGGGGTCTAATTCACCCCTCCACTTT. The rearrangement uses TRBV28 and TRBJ1-6; D is unresolved. The CDR3 totals 15 residues. Germline CDR1 and CDR2: MDHEN and SYDVKM. Trimming stripped 2 bases from V and 6 bases from J, with 11 bases between.